The next 27 T cell receptor beta chains were all read from a single sample in a study of OX40 agonist ivuxolimab in advanced cancers. This table comes from immunoSEQ multiplex PCR, and its TCRdb copy is limited to in-frame clones, with some not included. This sample carries about 20,000 clones, around 80% of them seen once, and the ten largest clones take 25% to 35%. This specimen was CD4+ or CD8+ T cells sorted from blood, taken in a trial of the OX40 agonist ivuxolimab. These receptors all stem from an adult with an advanced solid tumor such as melanoma, head and neck, liver or kidney cancer.

The table lists this clone with a few counts. The rearrangement uses TRBV30 and TRBJ1-1; a possible D gene is TRBD1 (6 bases). This CDR3 has 12 amino acids. Trimming took 2 bases from V and 3 from J, leaving 7 bases between them. CDR1 GTSNPN and CDR2 SVGIG come from the germline V gene (reference sequence). CDR3 loop: CAWSRGDTEAFF. CDR3 in DNA: TGTGCCTGGAGTAGGGGGGACACTGAAGCTTTCTTT. The full variable domain, rest sourced from reference TRBV30 and TRBJ1-1, is SQTIHQWPATLVQPVGSPLSLECTVEGTSNPNLYWYRQAAGRGLQLLFYSVGIGQISSEVPQNLSASRPQDRQFILSSKKLLLSDSGFYLCAWSRGDTEAFFGQGTRLTVV.

The gene calls are TRBV29-1 and TRBJ1-2; possibly TRBD1 for D (6 bases). V lost 4 bases to trimming and J lost 7 bases, with 19 bases between them. The CDR3 length is 14 residues. The V gene's germline CDR1 is SQVTM and CDR2 ANQGSEA. CDR3 DNA sequence: TGCAGCGTTGGAGGAAGTACAGGGCGCCTTGGCTACACCTTC. It encodes CSVGGSTGRLGYTF.

This clone was counted between two and nine times. The J gene is TRBJ2-2, the V gene TRBV7-9; a weak D match, TRBD2 (6 bases). Germline CDR1 and CDR2: SEHNR and FQNEAQ (reference sequence). V dropped 4 bases and J dropped 7 bases, with 10 bases sitting between them. The CDR3 loop spans 13 amino acids. This chain's CDR3 is CASSSDGGGELFF. In DNA, the CDR3 is TGTGCCAGCAGCTCAGACGGGGGCGGGGAGCTGTTTTTT.

The V call is TRBV19, the J call TRBJ2-3; the match to TRBD2 covers 10 bases. Trimming cost V 5 bases and J 0 bases; bases outside gene matches: 8. CDR1 and CDR2 from the germline V gene are LNHDA and SQIVND (reference sequence). The CDR3 length is 17 residues. In nucleotides, the CDR3 is TGTGCCAGTAGTCTCTCTAGCGGGGGCTTAAGCACAGATACGCAGTATTTT. It encodes CASSLSSGGLSTDTQYF. The full variable domain, with the rest looked up from reference TRBV19 and TRBJ2-3, is DGGITQSPKYLFRKEGQNVTLSCEQNLNHDAMYWYRQDPGQGLRLIYYSQIVNDFQKGDIAEGYSVSREKKESFPLTVTSAQKNPTAFYLCASSLSSGGLSTDTQYFGPGTRLTVL.

The chain uses TRBV2 and TRBJ2-7, with D unresolved. The CDR3 totals 15 residues. V was trimmed by 0 bases and J by 0 bases, leaving 9 bases between them. The germline V gene has CDR1 SNHLY and CDR2 FYNNEI. CDR3 sequence (DNA): TGTGCCAGCAGTGAAGCGCCTAGGACCTCCTACGAGCAGTACTTC. Its translation: CASSEAPRTSYEQYF.

The chain combines TRBV19 with TRBJ2-1; 12 positions match TRBD2. The germline V gene has CDR1 LNHDA and CDR2 SQIVND (reference sequence). The CDR3 has 15 amino acids. V shed 8 bases and J 0 bases; nucleotides not matched to a gene: 2. The CDR3 region is CASATSGGSYNEQFF. CDR3 nucleotides: TGTGCCAGTGCGACTAGCGGGGGCTCCTACAATGAGCAGTTCTTC.

This chain joins TRBV6-5 and TRBJ1-2; D is perhaps TRBD1 (6 bases). V shed 6 bases and J shed 5 bases, with 19 bases lying between them. The germline CDR1 and CDR2 sequences are MNHEY and SVGAGI. This CDR3 is built from 15 residues. CDR3 sequence reads: CASRNSGVQLYGYTF. In DNA, the CDR3 is TGTGCCAGCAGAAACTCAGGGGTTCAACTTTATGGCTACACCTTC.

The chain is built from TRBV6-5 and TRBJ1-2; D unresolved. V lost 0 bases and J lost 6, with 8 bases in between. The CDR3 loop spans 13 amino acids. In germline, CDR1 is MNHEY, CDR2 SVGAGI. The CDR3 sequence is CASSYSEVDGYTF. The CDR3 bases are TGTGCCAGCAGTTACTCCGAGGTCGATGGCTACACCTTC.

This chain joins TRBV7-3 and TRBJ2-3; D gene unclear. V lost 1 base and J 2 bases, leaving 7 bases between the germline ends. Looked up from germline, CDR1 is SGHTA and CDR2 is FQGTGA. This CDR3 has 14 residues. The CDR3 is CASSLNPFTDTQYF. The CDR3 bases are TGTGCCAGCAGCTTAAATCCCTTCACAGATACGCAGTATTTT.

The chain links TRBV18 to TRBJ2-7; no clear D gene. The germline V and J ends were trimmed by 3 bases and 3 bases, with 12 bases remaining between them. Germline assignment: CDR1 KGHSH and CDR2 LQKENI. There are 14 residues in the CDR3. This CDR3 is CASSPSVSVYEQYF. CDR3 sequence (DNA): TGTGCCAGCTCACCTAGTGTCAGCGTCTACGAGCAGTACTTC.

CDR3 coding DNA: TGTGCCAGCAGTGGATTTAGCGGGGGGGTACACAATGAGCAGTTCTTC. Its translation: CASSGFSGGVHNEQFF. The V and J genes are TRBV2 and TRBJ2-1; 11 bases are a match to TRBD2. The V segment lost 4 bases and the J segment 5 bases; nucleotides outside the gene matches: 7. This CDR3 contains 16 residues. CDR1 is SNHLY, CDR2 FYNNEI, per germline. The full variable domain, in which reference TRBV2 and TRBJ2-1 provide the parts outside the CDR3, is EPEVTQTPSHQVTQMGQEVILRCVPISNHLYFYWYRQILGQKVEFLVSFYNNEISEKSEIFDDQFSVERPDGSNFTLKIRSTKLEDSAMYFCASSGFSGGVHNEQFFGPGTRLTVL.

The rearrangement joins TRBV10-1 to TRBJ2-5; 7 bases agree with TRBD2. The V segment lost 9 bases and the J segment 2 bases; nucleotides outside the gene matches: 27. Germline V lookup: CDR1 WNHNN, CDR2 SYGVQD (reference sequence). The CDR3 length is 20 residues. CDR3 residues: CARGVLEPPLRAGDQETQYF. CDR3 sequence (DNA): TGCGCCAGAGGGGTGCTGGAACCCCCCCTTCGCGCGGGGGATCAAGAGACCCAGTACTTC.

The rearrangement links TRBV5-6 to TRBJ2-7; D gene uncertain. Germline V gene sequence: CDR1 SGHDT, CDR2 YYEEEE. This CDR3 has 11 residues. Trimming took 2 bases from V and 5 from J, leaving 5 bases between them. CDR3 bases: TGTGCCAGCAGCTTATTTCACGAGCAGTACTTC. This gives the protein CASSLFHEQYF.

This clone was detected only a few times. This chain uses TRBV19 with TRBJ2-3, with D uncertain. V was clipped by 4 bases and J by 8 bases, with 10 bases between them. The CDR3 runs 12 residues. The germline V gene has CDR1 LNHDA and CDR2 SQIVND (reference sequence). The CDR3 reads CASSTGIGTQYF. In nucleotides, the CDR3 is TGTGCCAGTAGTACGGGCATAGGTACGCAGTATTTT. Full variable domain (missing parts from reference TRBV19 and TRBJ2-3): DGGITQSPKYLFRKEGQNVTLSCEQNLNHDAMYWYRQDPGQGLRLIYYSQIVNDFQKGDIAEGYSVSREKKESFPLTVTSAQKNPTAFYLCASSTGIGTQYFGPGTRLTVL.

The chain joins TRBV6-6 to TRBJ2-2; TRBD1 matches 7 bases. Germline-derived CDR1 and CDR2 are MNHNY and SVGAGI (reference sequence). The CDR3 consists of 15 residues. V lost 10 bases to trimming and J lost 1 base; unmatched junction nucleotides: 9. The CDR3 protein is CATHRGQMNTGELFF. DNA for the CDR3: TGTGCCACCCACAGGGGACAGATGAACACCGGGGAGCTGTTTTTT.

The gene calls are TRBV7-9 and TRBJ1-4, with D hard to call. The CDR3 is 13 amino acids. V lost 1 base and J 6 bases, leaving 6 bases between the germline ends. In germline, CDR1 is SEHNR, CDR2 FQNEAQ (reference sequence). CDR3 in DNA: TGTGCCAGCAGCTTAGGTGGGGATGAAAAACTGTTTTTT. This sequence encodes CASSLGGDEKLFF.

The CDR3 reads CASSGAISGANVLTF. The DNA of the CDR3 is TGTGCCAGCAGTGGTGCGATCTCTGGGGCCAACGTCCTGACTTTC. The chain joins TRBV2 to TRBJ2-6, with no clear D. The V end lost 4 bases, the J end lost 0 bases, and 7 bases lay between the germline ends. Per germline, CDR1 SNHLY and CDR2 FYNNEI. The CDR3 contains 15 residues.

This rearrangement joins TRBV7-8 to TRBJ2-2; no firm D call. This CDR3 is 14 amino acids long. The germline CDR1 and CDR2 sequences are SGHVS and FQNEAQ. V lost 2 bases and J lost 0, with 4 bases in between. CDR3 nucleotides: TGTGCCAGCAGCTTACACCCGAACACCGGGGAGCTGTTTTTT. Protein sequence: CASSLHPNTGELFF.

The chain employs TRBV7-9 and TRBJ2-1; D not resolved. V dropped 8 bases and J dropped 7 bases, with 21 bases sitting between them. The CDR3 consists of 15 residues. Germline V gene lookup returns CDR1 SEHNR and CDR2 FQNEAQ (reference sequence). CDR3 amino acids: CASQVPGTVGNEQFF. CDR3 DNA sequence: TGTGCCAGCCAGGTCCCCGGTACTGTAGGAAATGAGCAGTTCTTC.

This clone was detected many times. This chain connects TRBV14 to TRBJ2-7; D might be TRBD2 (6 bases). This CDR3 region has 14 residues. From germline, CDR1 is SGHDN and CDR2 FVKESK. Trimming pared 2 bases from V and 6 bases from J, leaving 14 bases between. The CDR3 region is CASSQWGTPGEQYF. Written as DNA, the CDR3 is TGTGCCAGCAGCCAATGGGGGACTCCAGGCGAGCAGTACTTC.

This clone was seen only once. This chain joins TRBV15 and TRBJ2-2, with D tentatively TRBD2 (6 bases). This CDR3 region has 18 residues. V was pared by 1 base and J by 2 bases, with 17 bases between. CDR1 is LNHNV, CDR2 YYDKDF, per germline (reference sequence). CDR3 sequence (DNA): TGTGCCACCAGCAGAGGGGTCTGGGGACTCGACAACACCGGGGAGCTGTTTTTT. Protein product: CATSRGVWGLDNTGELFF.

This rearrangement joins TRBV27 to TRBJ2-5; the match to TRBD2 covers 8 bases. Looked up from germline, CDR1 is MNHEY and CDR2 is SMNVEV (reference sequence). The CDR3 totals 17 residues. Trimming took 4 bases from V and 4 from J; bases not matched to a gene: 14. The CDR3 loop reads CASSSGTSAYAIETQYF. Here the CDR3 DNA reads TGTGCCAGCAGTTCCGGGACTAGTGCTTATGCGATAGAGACCCAGTACTTC.

This clone appeared once. This chain uses TRBV7-9 with TRBJ2-7, with no clear D. Trimming took 4 bases from V and 0 from J, leaving 4 bases between them. Germline lookup yields CDR1 SEHNR and CDR2 FQNEAQ (reference sequence). CDR3 length: 12 residues. The CDR3 reads CASSYSSYEQYF. In nucleotides, the CDR3 is TGTGCCAGCAGCTACAGCTCCTACGAGCAGTACTTC.

V usage is TRBV7-8 and J usage is TRBJ2-7; D gene ambiguous. Trimming left V 5 bases short and J 7 bases short, with 12 bases between. The CDR3 loop spans 12 amino acids. The germline gives CDR1 SGHVS, CDR2 FQNEAQ. The CDR3 protein is CASSPPTEEQYF. The DNA of the CDR3 is TGTGCCAGCAGCCCCCCGACGGAAGAGCAGTACTTC.

The genes are TRBV5-1 and TRBJ2-2; 11 positions match TRBD1. The CDR3 consists of 16 residues. Germline trimming cut 3 bases from V and 6 bases from J; bases unmatched to any gene: 7. Per the germline V gene, CDR1 is SGHRS and CDR2 is YFSETQ. The CDR3 bases are TGCGCCAGCAGCTGGACAGGGGGCGGACGGGCCGGGGAGCTGTTTTTT. Amino acids: CASSWTGGGRAGELFF.

This clone came up once. The chain couples TRBV27 to TRBJ1-6; no clear D. CDR3 length: 15 amino acids. The V gene's germline CDR1 is MNHEY and CDR2 SMNVEV (reference sequence). V lost 2 bases to trimming and J lost 0 bases, with 5 bases between them. The CDR3 loop reads CASSLVSSYNSPLHF. As DNA, the CDR3 is TGTGCCAGCAGTTTAGTGAGCTCCTATAATTCACCCCTCCACTTT.

V usage is TRBV4-3 and J usage is TRBJ1-1; 12 positions agree with TRBD1. After removal of 1 base from V and 7 bases from J, the junction contained 4 bases not matched to a gene. Germline loops: CDR1 LGHNA, CDR2 YSLEER. The CDR3 covers 15 residues. The CDR3 DNA follows: TGCGCCAGCAGCCAAGGGGGACAGGGGGCAAGTGAAGCTTTCTTT. It encodes CASSQGGQGASEAFF.